Sequencing of this T cell receptor (beta chain) was carried out in a study of identical twins. MiXCR, applied by TCRdb to the 5' RACE reads, yields one record per CDR3 protein. The sample holds just over 500,000 distinct CDR3 sequences, about 20% seen once. The same sample was also studied in work on T cells expressing NK-cell markers.

This TCR came from a woman under 30 in good health. Sequencing input: CD4+ T cells sorted from blood.

The CDR3 bases are TGCAGTGCTAGAGATGGGTCGGCGGGAGGCTACGAGCAGTACTTC. It translates to CSARDGSAGGYEQYF. The chain employs TRBV20-1 and TRBJ2-7; 8 nucleotides match TRBD2. The CDR3 is 15 residues long. Germline CDR1 is DFQATT and CDR2 is SNEGSKA (reference sequence). After removal of 0 bases from V and 3 bases from J, the junction contained 7 bases not matched to a gene.